This TCR beta chain was identified in a study of T cell responses to AZD1222 COVID-19 vaccine. Notes on the study in general: The study sampled repertoires only after the peak T cell response. Baseline testing showed seropositivity in only six or seven AZD1222 recipients. There were mostly white British donors and more females than males, and clonal diversity was possibly underestimated.

This table comes from immunoSEQ multiplex PCR, and its TCRdb copy is limited to in-frame clones, with some not included. Of around 130,000 clones detected, 80% to 90% appear once; the ten largest clones hold around a tenth. Turning to this clone: Its antigen is not known.

Second doses were pooled across both intervals (about 4 or about 12 weeks). The specimen was peripheral blood, collected 28 days after the second AZD1222 dose. The clonotype was recovered from an adult who received the AZD1222 COVID-19 vaccine.

The CDR3 spells CASSFSQNTEAFF. CDR3 nucleotides: TGTGCCAGCAGCTTTTCCCAGAACACTGAAGCTTTCTTT. V usage is TRBV7-9 and J usage is TRBJ1-1, with D uncertain. Germline assignment: CDR1 SEHNR and CDR2 FQNEAQ (reference sequence). The CDR3 consists of 13 residues. Deletions cut 3 bases from V and 1 base from J, with 6 bases between.